What follows is one TCR beta chain and its context. This sample was included in a study of blood T cell repertoires in COVID-19. Study-wide background: The samples span acute and convalescent COVID-19 from the United States, Italy and Spain. Nucleic acid was either cDNA or gDNA, and it came from T cells, B-cell-depleted T cells, or PBMCs.

Authors' methods: Amplification of reference gene primers provided the estimated nucleated cell counts. The data were produced by immunoSEQ multiplex PCR, yet TCRdb's version contains in-frame clones alone and is incomplete. V and J calls and clone size are given by that table; D and trimming were obtained from the DNA. The data show some 410,000 clones, roughly 90% seen once. Participants had their cohort set by participant-reported clinical history. Germline V lookup: CDR1 GTSNPN, CDR2 SVGIG (reference sequence). This CDR3 region has 14 residues. Trimming removed 1 base from V and 9 bases from J, with 15 bases in between.

This receptor was identified in a woman aged 25 to 39 with acute COVID-19. The sequenced sample consisted of PBMCs or T cells enriched from blood (not recorded which). This chain connects TRBV30 to TRBJ2-2; a weak D match, TRBD2 (7 bases). The CDR3 loop reads CAWSAGGLFRELFF. Written as DNA, the CDR3 is TGTGCCTGGAGTGCGGGGGGCTTGTTTAGGGAGCTGTTTTTT. The variable domain in full, completed from reference TRBV30 and TRBJ2-2, reads SQTIHQWPATLVQPVGSPLSLECTVEGTSNPNLYWYRQAAGRGLQLLFYSVGIGQISSEVPQNLSASRPQDRQFILSSKKLLLSDSGFYLCAWSAGGLFRELFFGEGSRLTVL.